This TCR beta chain appears in the sequencing data of a study of brain T cells in children with intractable seizures. Study-wide results and limits: Viral specificity was inferred only from CDR3 similarity; HCMV serostatus was unknown.

The sequenced cases were selected for having the highest brain T cell transcript signatures. Before surgery, patients took at least one anti-epileptic drug. Data came from immunoSEQ multiplex PCR; TCRdb stores just in-frame clones and leaves some out. The table records tens of thousands of clones, just over 90% of them present only once. CDR3 length equals 15 residues. Germline assignment: CDR1 LNHDA and CDR2 SQIVND (reference sequence). The V segment lost 5 bases and the J segment 3 bases; nucleotides outside the gene matches: 6. This clone was seen a single time. The antigen is undetermined. This rearrangement joins TRBV19 to TRBJ2-3; 9 bases are a match to TRBD2. The starting material was peripheral blood, obtained at surgery. The sequence came from a boy less than two years old with tuberous sclerosis and intractable seizures. CDR3 sequence: CASSWREGKTDTQYF. The CDR3 DNA sequence: TGTGCCAGTAGTTGGCGGGAGGGGAAGACAGATACGCAGTATTTT.